These 26 T cell receptor beta chains came from one sample sequenced in a study of OX40 agonist ivuxolimab in advanced cancers. Clones were sequenced by immunoSEQ multiplex PCR, and TCRdb holds only the in-frame ones, with some missing. The table lists 50,000 to 75,000 clones, 80% to 90% of them singletons, with around 0.5% in the top ten. Sequenced here: CD4+ or CD8+ T cells sorted from blood, sampled in a trial of the OX40 agonist ivuxolimab. Receptors were obtained from an adult with an advanced solid tumor such as melanoma, head and neck, liver or kidney cancer.

About this clone itself: Its ends do not fully match the called genes, so a read error is possible. The V gene is TRBV2, the J gene TRBJ2-1, with 7 positions matching TRBD2. This CDR3 is built from 14 residues. CDR1 and CDR2 (germline): SNHLY, FYNNEI. CDR3 in DNA: TGTGCCACCCTAGCGGCCACTAACCTTAATGGGCAGTTCTTC. It specifies CATLAATNLNGQFF.

This clone was counted only a few times. This chain uses TRBV18 with TRBJ2-3; TRBD2 might be the D (7 bases). The germline V and J ends were trimmed by 3 bases and 6 bases, with 16 bases remaining between them. The CDR3 sequence is 15 residues long. In germline, CDR1 is KGHSH, CDR2 LQKENI. Here the CDR3 reads CASSPSGVGGDTQYF. In nucleotides, the CDR3 is TGTGCCAGCTCACCCAGCGGGGTCGGGGGCGATACGCAGTATTTT.

The chain employs TRBV29-1 and TRBJ2-1; either TRBD1 or TRBD2 may fit D (6 bases each). The CDR3 has 15 amino acids. Trimming shortened V by 6 bases and J by 5 bases, and 20 bases separated the two germline ends. Germline CDR1 SQVTM, CDR2 ANQGSEA. The CDR3 sequence is CSVTNPRGLNNEQFF. In nucleotides, the CDR3 is TGCAGCGTAACGAATCCCCGGGGGCTAAACAATGAGCAGTTCTTC.

The chain joins TRBV11-1 to TRBJ2-6; tentative D call: TRBD2 (5 bases). Trimming shortened V by 1 base and J by 0 bases, and 7 bases separated the two germline ends. This CDR3 comprises 16 residues. Germline V CDR1 and CDR2: SGHAT, FQDESV (reference sequence). The CDR3 region is CASSLGGISGANVLTF. DNA for the CDR3: TGTGCCAGCAGCTTAGGAGGGATCTCTGGGGCCAACGTCCTGACTTTC.

CDR3 amino acids: CASSQGADYGYTF. CDR3 in DNA: TGTGCCAGCAGCCAGGGGGCCGACTATGGCTACACCTTC. The rearrangement joins TRBV9 to TRBJ1-2; 8 bases align to TRBD1. Looked up from germline, CDR1 is SGDLS and CDR2 is YYNGEE. CDR3 length: 13 amino acids. V shed 4 bases and J 3 bases; nucleotides not matched to a gene: 2. Together with reference TRBV9 and TRBJ1-2, the CDR3 gives the full variable domain: DSGVTQTPKHLITATGQRVTLRCSPRSGDLSVYWYQQSLDQGLQFLIQYYNGEERAKGNILERFSAQQFPDLHSELNLSSLELGDSALYFCASSQGADYGYTFGSGTRLTVV.

This sequence joins TRBV10-1 and TRBJ2-1; possibly TRBD2 for D (6 bases). CDR3 length: 19 amino acids. Germline loops: CDR1 WNHNN, CDR2 SYGVQD (reference sequence). V was pared by 4 bases and J by 0 bases, with 22 bases between. The CDR3 region has the DNA TGCGCCAGCAGTGGGACAAGCTCGGGACTCGCAAACTCCTACAATGAGCAGTTCTTC. Amino acid sequence: CASSGTSSGLANSYNEQFF.

The V gene is TRBV5-1, the J gene TRBJ2-2; D is unresolved. Germline V CDR1 and CDR2: SGHRS, YFSETQ. With 1 base removed from V and 4 bases from J, the gap between germline ends came to 11 bases. The CDR3 extends over 15 amino acids. CDR3: CASSLTLSSTGELFF. CDR3 nucleotides: TGCGCCAGCAGCTTGACCCTATCAAGCACCGGGGAGCTGTTTTTT. Variable domain in full (rest from reference TRBV5-1 and TRBJ2-2): KAGVTQTPRYLIKTRGQQVTLSCSPISGHRSVSWYQQTPGQGLQFLFEYFSETQRNKGNFPGRFSGRQFSNSRSEMNVSTLELGDSALYLCASSLTLSSTGELFFGEGSRLTVL.

The CDR3 region has the DNA TGTGCCAGCACGGAGGTGGGTCTTGGGGAGACCCAGTACTTC. Encoded protein: CASTEVGLGETQYF. The gene calls are TRBV6-1 and TRBJ2-5; TRBD2 might be the D (5 bases). Trimming removed 7 bases at V and 5 bases at J, with 17 bases between. The CDR3 has 14 residues. The germline V gene encodes CDR1 MNHNS and CDR2 SASEGT.

The chain is built from TRBV5-1 and TRBJ1-4; D may be TRBD1 (5 bases). V was trimmed by 2 bases and J by 3 bases, leaving 11 bases between them. This CDR3 comprises 15 residues. CDR1 is SGHRS, CDR2 YFSETQ, per germline. CDR3 protein: CASSFLGLANEKLFF. As DNA, the CDR3 is TGCGCCAGCAGCTTCTTGGGGCTCGCTAATGAAAAACTGTTTTTT.

A note on this clone: The junction does not match germline at one end; this may be a read error. This sequence joins TRBV30 and TRBJ2-5, with D perhaps assigned TRBD1 or TRBD2 (6 bases each). CDR3 length equals 10 residues. CDR1 and CDR2 from the germline V gene are GTSNPN and SVGIG (reference sequence). CDR3 residues: CAWSAGALNF. The CDR3 nucleotides are TGTGCCTGGAGTGCGGGGGCGTTGAACTTC.

The rearrangement links TRBV7-2 to TRBJ1-3, with a tentative D call TRBD1 (5 bases). Germline V gene lookup returns CDR1 SGHTA and CDR2 FQGNSA. CDR3 length equals 16 residues. The V gene lost 5 bases and the J gene lost 2 bases, with 16 bases spanning the gap. CDR3 in DNA: TGTGCCAGCAGCGGAAGGGCAGGGAGGGCTGGAAACACCATATATTTT. Its translation is CASSGRAGRAGNTIYF.

The chain recombines TRBV18 with TRBJ2-7; D unclear. CDR1 is KGHSH and CDR2 is LQKENI in the germline V gene. V dropped 0 bases and J dropped 1 base, with 7 bases sitting between them. This CDR3 has 14 amino acids. The CDR3 region is CASSPPSQSYEQYF. The CDR3 coding sequence is TGTGCCAGCTCACCACCTTCACAGTCCTACGAGCAGTACTTC.

The V and J genes are TRBV7-2 and TRBJ2-1, with no clear D. The V gene lost 5 bases and the J gene lost 9 bases, with 8 bases spanning the gap. Germline CDR1 is SGHTA and CDR2 is FQGNSA. This CDR3 region has 11 residues. CDR3 region: CASSASGEQFF. The CDR3 bases are TGTGCCAGCAGCGCCTCGGGTGAGCAGTTCTTC. The full variable domain, rest sourced from reference TRBV7-2 and TRBJ2-1, is GAGVSQSPSNKVTEKGKDVELRCDPISGHTALYWYRQSLGQGLEFLIYFQGNSAPDKSGLPSDRFSAERTGGSVSTLTIQRTQQEDSAVYLCASSASGEQFFGPGTRLTVL.

The chain uses TRBV6-1 and TRBJ2-5; 7 bases line up with TRBD2. The CDR3 extends over 15 amino acids. The germline gives CDR1 MNHNS, CDR2 SASEGT. The V gene end was trimmed by 2 bases and the J gene end by 5 bases; junction bases not matched to a gene: 8. CDR3 in amino acids: CASSEKGWEGETQYF. The CDR3 DNA is TGTGCCAGCAGTGAAAAAGGATGGGAGGGGGAGACCCAGTACTTC.

The gene calls are TRBV11-2 and TRBJ2-7; D might be TRBD2 (7 bases). The V gene lost 0 bases and the J gene lost 6 bases, with 12 bases spanning the gap. The length of the CDR3 is 14 residues. Germline loops: CDR1 SGHAT, CDR2 FQNNGV. The CDR3 reads CASSLEGGLGEQYF. The CDR3 region has the DNA TGTGCCAGCAGCTTAGAGGGGGGGCTAGGCGAGCAGTACTTC.

The chain recombines TRBV9 with TRBJ1-1; 10 bases are shared with TRBD1. The V and J ends lost 4 bases and 1 base, in that order; junction bases with no gene match: 4. This CDR3 contains 15 residues. From germline, CDR1 is SGDLS and CDR2 YYNGEE. In DNA form, the CDR3 reads TGTGCCAGCAGCCCCCGACAGGGGGCGAACACTGAAGCTTTCTTT. Translation: CASSPRQGANTEAFF. Combining the CDR3 with reference TRBV9 and TRBJ1-1 gives the whole variable domain DSGVTQTPKHLITATGQRVTLRCSPRSGDLSVYWYQQSLDQGLQFLIQYYNGEERAKGNILERFSAQQFPDLHSELNLSSLELGDSALYFCASSPRQGANTEAFFGQGTRLTVV.

The chain uses TRBV5-1 and TRBJ2-5; 9 nucleotides line up with TRBD2. The CDR3 runs to 16 residues. V lost 0 bases to trimming and J lost 5 bases; unmatched junction nucleotides: 8. The germline V gene has CDR1 SGHRS and CDR2 YFSETQ. CDR3 coding DNA: TGCGCCAGCAGCTTGGGAGCTAGCGGGGTTATGGAGACCCAGTACTTC. Protein: CASSLGASGVMETQYF.

The J gene is TRBJ2-1, the V gene TRBV6-6; D remains ambiguous. Germline values: CDR1 MNHNY, CDR2 SVGAGI (reference sequence). This CDR3 region has 16 residues. V lost 6 bases to trimming and J lost 2 bases, with 17 bases between them. As DNA, the CDR3 is TGTGCCAGCAGCGACGTAGCTGGGGTTACCTACAATGAGCAGTTCTTC. Residues: CASSDVAGVTYNEQFF.

The V gene is TRBV5-4, the J gene TRBJ2-2; perhaps TRBD2 as D (5 bases). V was clipped by 2 bases and J by 5 bases, with 10 bases between them. Germline V gives CDR1 SGHNT, CDR2 YYREEE (reference sequence). The CDR3 spans 14 residues. The CDR3 loop is CASSFERVTGELFF. Here the CDR3 DNA reads TGTGCCAGCAGCTTCGAGAGGGTAACCGGGGAGCTGTTTTTT. The complete variable domain, with remaining parts taken from reference TRBV5-4 and TRBJ2-2, reads ETGVTQSPTHLIKTRGQQVTLRCSSQSGHNTVSWYQQALGQGPQFIFQYYREEENGRGNFPPRFSGLQFPNYSSELNVNALELDDSALYLCASSFERVTGELFFGEGSRLTVL.

The chain combines TRBV11-2 with TRBJ2-5; D perhaps matches TRBD1 (6 bases). Trimming removed 3 bases from V and 3 bases from J, with 14 bases in between. The CDR3 consists of 15 residues. The germline gives CDR1 SGHAT, CDR2 FQNNGV. The CDR3 is CASSFWQGQEETQYF. In nucleotides, the CDR3 is TGTGCCAGCAGCTTTTGGCAGGGGCAAGAAGAGACCCAGTACTTC.

This chain uses TRBV7-2 with TRBJ2-2; weak D call: TRBD1 (5 bases). The CDR3 runs 13 residues. Germline CDR1 SGHTA, CDR2 FQGNSA. Trimming shortened V by 5 bases and J by 7 bases, and 11 bases separated the two germline ends. Here the CDR3 DNA reads TGTGCCAGCAGCAGCAGGGTTAGCGGGGAGCTGTTTTTT. Amino acids: CASSSRVSGELFF.

The rearrangement joins TRBV4-1 to TRBJ1-2; a weak D match, TRBD1 (5 bases). V gave up 0 bases and J gave up 3 bases, with 17 bases separating them. CDR3 length: 17 residues. The germline V gene has CDR1 MGHRA and CDR2 YSYEKL. Here the CDR3 reads CASSQDQAGRGHYGYTF. CDR3 nucleotides: TGCGCCAGCAGCCAAGATCAAGCAGGTCGGGGCCACTATGGCTACACCTTC.

This rearrangement joins TRBV9 to TRBJ2-1; TRBD2 agrees at 14 bases. Germline lookup yields CDR1 SGDLS and CDR2 YYNGEE. J lost 7 bases, V lost 4 bases, and 10 bases had no gene match. The CDR3 sequence is 17 residues long. CDR3 bases: TGTGCCAGCAGCACGGGACTAGCGGGGGCCTCATGGAATGAGCAGTTCTTC. Translation: CASSTGLAGASWNEQFF.

The gene calls are TRBV7-2 and TRBJ2-7, with no clear D. In germline, CDR1 is SGHTA, CDR2 FQGNSA. V lost 5 bases, J lost 3 bases, and 8 bases lay in between. The length of the CDR3 is 12 residues. This chain's CDR3 is CASSDDIYEQYF. As DNA, the CDR3 is TGTGCCAGCAGCGACGACATCTACGAGCAGTACTTC.

V and J are TRBV5-1 and TRBJ2-3, with unresolved D. From germline, CDR1 is SGHRS and CDR2 YFSETQ. Trimming left V 1 base short and J 6 bases short, with 18 bases between. CDR3 length: 16 amino acids. In DNA, the CDR3 is TGCGCCAGCAGCTTGTTCGTTAGCCTAGGTGGGGATACGCAGTATTTT. It specifies CASSLFVSLGGDTQYF.

V is TRBV7-6 and J is TRBJ2-7; TRBD2 agrees at 9 bases. Germline CDR1 reads SGHVS; CDR2 reads FNYEAQ. J was trimmed by 6 bases and V by 4 bases; bases with no gene match: 7. This CDR3 has 14 residues. This CDR3 is CASSSGTSNSEQYF. The CDR3 DNA follows: TGTGCCAGCAGCTCCGGGACTAGCAACAGCGAGCAGTACTTC. Variable domain in full (rest from reference TRBV7-6 and TRBJ2-7): GAGVSQSPRYKVTKRGQDVALRCDPISGHVSLYWYRQALGQGPEFLTYFNYEAQQDKSGLPNDRFSAERPEGSISTLTIQRTEQRDSAMYRCASSSGTSNSEQYFGPGTRLTVT.